These T cell receptor beta chains were read from a single sample in a study of blood T cell repertoires in COVID-19. Assay: immunoSEQ multiplex PCR; the TCRdb copy retains only in-frame clones and omits some. The table lists around 200,000 clones, approximately 88% of them singletons. Sequencing was performed on PBMCs or T cells enriched from blood (not recorded which). Receptors originate from a woman in her thirties who had recovered from COVID-19. Both conserved end residues are part of each CDR3. The order of the fields is D gene, V gene, CDR3 protein. The D gene is left open where the match is weak.

TRBD1 | TRBV7-6 | CASSPHPPARGQETQYF
TRBD2 | TRBV18 | CASSPRSPIGTSGAGELFF
NA | TRBV24-1 | CATSESGAFGANVLTF
NA | TRBV5-1 | CASSSEGSSTDTQYF
NA | TRBV5-5 | CASSLAGEITGELFF
NA | TRBV3-1/TRBV3-2 | CASSQAPSSGNTIYF
NA | TRBV2 | CASSEGRAVNQPQHF
TRBD1 | TRBV19 | CASSQDRAEVAYGYTF
NA | TRBV3-1/TRBV3-2 | CASSQRTRNSGNTIYF
TRBD1 | TRBV5-6 | CASSPGTGDRTDTQYF
TRBD1 | TRBV9 | CASSERDSLTGDTQYF
TRBD1 | TRBV6-5 | CASSIDRAYGYTF
NA | TRBV6-5 | CASSYMQGSPYEQYF
NA | TRBV28 | CAGMRRYGSNQPQHF
NA | TRBV12-3/TRBV12-4 | CASNPRVGNTIYF
NA | TRBV15 | CATSSAGIGAETQYF
TRBD1 | TRBV5-8 | CASRPRTGRSNEKLFF
NA | TRBV27 | CASSLEAPLNNQPQHF
TRBD1 | TRBV4-1 | CASSQEDRVKNTGELFF
TRBD2 | TRBV11-3 | CASSPGTSGGPRYNEQFF
NA | TRBV6-5 | CASSYDGFNQPQHF
NA | TRBV7-2 | CASSPGLRGTGELFF
NA | TRBV21-1 | CARSLSGNSYNEQFF
TRBD1 | TRBV7-2 | CASSQRDGQGANGYTF
TRBD1 | TRBV18 | CASSALQTGGWNTEAFF
NA | TRBV29-1 | CSVLQGYEQYF
NA | TRBV21-1 | CASSHVGTENSPLHF
TRBD1 | TRBV2 | CASSEATGGGDTQYF
TRBD2 | TRBV15 | CATSRTSGTGANVLTF
NA | TRBV27 | CASSLGAGHRSGNTIYF
TRBD2 | TRBV7-8 | CASSLSGLAGADEQFF
NA | TRBV4-1 | CASSSVGLRGNTIYF
NA | TRBV30 | CAWSRGERQPQHF
TRBD2 | TRBV7-6 | CASSLAGLGNTGELFF
TRBD1 | TRBV7-2 | CASSPRLDRGPGNTIYF
TRBD1 | TRBV27 | CASRRQGYEQYF
NA | TRBV28 | CASRLSGVNYGYTF
TRBD1 | TRBV2 | CASRRGQGEEKLFF
TRBD2 | TRBV4-2 | CASSQELAGVPLTQYF
TRBD1 | TRBV5-1 | CASSPGQGANYGYTF
TRBD1 | TRBV28 | CASMGTANQPQHF
TRBD1 | TRBV29-1 | CSARTRTGKGYTF
TRBD1 | TRBV2 | CASSGRGQGGNQPQHF
TRBD2 | TRBV6-5 | CASRPTSGGYYEQYF
NA | TRBV9 | CASSPSSGAGANVLTF
NA | TRBV5-1 | CASSLDGGRTDTQYF
NA | TRBV20-1 | CSAIGSGGYTF
TRBD2 | TRBV27 | CASSLGTSGVETQYF
NA | TRBV23-1 | CASSLPRGGAFYGYTF